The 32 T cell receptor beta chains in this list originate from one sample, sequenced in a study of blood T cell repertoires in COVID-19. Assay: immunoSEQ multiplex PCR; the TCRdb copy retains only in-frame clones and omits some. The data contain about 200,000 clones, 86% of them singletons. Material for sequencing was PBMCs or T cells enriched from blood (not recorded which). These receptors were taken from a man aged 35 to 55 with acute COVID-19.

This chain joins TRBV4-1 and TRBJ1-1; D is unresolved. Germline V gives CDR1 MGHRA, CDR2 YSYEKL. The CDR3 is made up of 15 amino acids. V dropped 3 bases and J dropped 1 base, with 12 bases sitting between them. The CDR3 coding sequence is TGCGCCAGCAGCCACGTAGATAGAGAGAACACTGAAGCTTTCTTT. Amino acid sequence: CASSHVDRENTEAFF.

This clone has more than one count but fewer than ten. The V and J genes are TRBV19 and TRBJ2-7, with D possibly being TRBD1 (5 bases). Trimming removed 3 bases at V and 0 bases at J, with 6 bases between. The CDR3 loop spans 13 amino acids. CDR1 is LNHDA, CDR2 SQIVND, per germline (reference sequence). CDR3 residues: CASSIDSSYEQYF. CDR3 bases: TGTGCCAGTAGTATTGACAGCTCCTACGAGCAGTACTTC.

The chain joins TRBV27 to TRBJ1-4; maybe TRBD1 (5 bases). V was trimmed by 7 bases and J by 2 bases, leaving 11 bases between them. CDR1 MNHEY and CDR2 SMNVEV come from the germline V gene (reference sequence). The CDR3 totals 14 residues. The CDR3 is CASTRGGTNEKLFF. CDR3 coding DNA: TGTGCCAGCACCCGGGGGGGGACTAATGAAAAACTGTTTTTT.

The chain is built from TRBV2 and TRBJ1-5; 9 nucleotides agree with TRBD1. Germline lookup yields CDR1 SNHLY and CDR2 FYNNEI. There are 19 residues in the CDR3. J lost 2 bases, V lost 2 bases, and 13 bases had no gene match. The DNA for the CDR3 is TGTGCCAGCAGTGAATGGGGGACCGGGACAGGGCAAGGCAATCAGCCCCAGCATTTT. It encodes CASSEWGTGTGQGNQPQHF.

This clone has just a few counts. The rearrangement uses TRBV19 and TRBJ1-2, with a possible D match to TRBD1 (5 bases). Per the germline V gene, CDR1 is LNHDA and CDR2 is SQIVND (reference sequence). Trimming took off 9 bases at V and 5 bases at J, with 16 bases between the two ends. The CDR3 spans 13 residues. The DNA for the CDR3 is TGTGCCAGCGCTAGCGGGGGTGCTTATGGCTACACCTTC. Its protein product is CASASGGAYGYTF. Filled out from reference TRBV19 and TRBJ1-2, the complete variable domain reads DGGITQSPKYLFRKEGQNVTLSCEQNLNHDAMYWYRQDPGQGLRLIYYSQIVNDFQKGDIAEGYSVSREKKESFPLTVTSAQKNPTAFYLCASASGGAYGYTFGSGTRLTVV.

The CDR3 bases are TGTGCCAGCAGCCTCCCCCCGGGGAGCTCCTACGAGCAGTACTTC. Protein: CASSLPPGSSYEQYF. V usage is TRBV21-1 and J usage is TRBJ2-7; the DNA was not compared with TRBD2, the D call given in the table. TRBV21-1 is a pseudogene locus. This CDR3 has 15 residues.

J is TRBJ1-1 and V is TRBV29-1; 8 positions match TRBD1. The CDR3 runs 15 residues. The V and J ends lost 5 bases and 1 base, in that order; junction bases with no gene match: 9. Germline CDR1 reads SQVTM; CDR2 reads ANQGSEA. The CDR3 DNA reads TGCAGCGTTTTCTCCAGGACAGGGAGGAACACTGAAGCTTTCTTT. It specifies CSVFSRTGRNTEAFF.

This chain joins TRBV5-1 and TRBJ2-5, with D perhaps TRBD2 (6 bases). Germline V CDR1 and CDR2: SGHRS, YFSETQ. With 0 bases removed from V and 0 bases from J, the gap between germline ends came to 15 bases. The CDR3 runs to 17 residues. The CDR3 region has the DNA TGCGCCAGCAGCTTGGCCCCGGCGGGGTCGTACCAAGAGACCCAGTACTTC. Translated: CASSLAPAGSYQETQYF.

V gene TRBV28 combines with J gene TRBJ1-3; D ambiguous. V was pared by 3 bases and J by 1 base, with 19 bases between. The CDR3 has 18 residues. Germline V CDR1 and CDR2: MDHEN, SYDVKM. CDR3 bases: TGTGCCAGCAGTTTCCCCATGGGGAGTGAAGGTTCTGGAAACACCATATATTTT. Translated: CASSFPMGSEGSGNTIYF.

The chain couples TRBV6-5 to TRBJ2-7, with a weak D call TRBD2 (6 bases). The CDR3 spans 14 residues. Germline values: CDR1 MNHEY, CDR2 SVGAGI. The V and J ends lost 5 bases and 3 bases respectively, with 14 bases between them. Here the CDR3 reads CASSPWGEDYEQYF. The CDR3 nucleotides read TGTGCCAGCAGTCCATGGGGGGAGGACTACGAGCAGTACTTC.

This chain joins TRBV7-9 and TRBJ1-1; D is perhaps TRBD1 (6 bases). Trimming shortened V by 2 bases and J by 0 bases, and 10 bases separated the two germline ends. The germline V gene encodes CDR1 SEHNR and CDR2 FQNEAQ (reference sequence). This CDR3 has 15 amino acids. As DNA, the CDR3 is TGTGCCAGCAGCTTACCAGGGGTGATGAACACTGAAGCTTTCTTT. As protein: CASSLPGVMNTEAFF.

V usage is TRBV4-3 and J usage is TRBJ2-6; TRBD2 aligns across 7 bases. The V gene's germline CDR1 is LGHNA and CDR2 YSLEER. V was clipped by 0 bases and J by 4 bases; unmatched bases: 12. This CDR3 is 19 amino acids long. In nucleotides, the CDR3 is TGCGCCAGCAGCCAAGATTTGAGCGGGATTTTGTCCGGGGCCAACGTCCTGACTTTC. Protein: CASSQDLSGILSGANVLTF.

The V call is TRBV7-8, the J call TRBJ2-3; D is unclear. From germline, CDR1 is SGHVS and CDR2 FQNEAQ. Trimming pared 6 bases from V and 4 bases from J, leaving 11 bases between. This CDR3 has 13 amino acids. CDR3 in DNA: TGTGCCAGCAGTCCCTCGTCGGCAGATACGCAGTATTTT. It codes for CASSPSSADTQYF.

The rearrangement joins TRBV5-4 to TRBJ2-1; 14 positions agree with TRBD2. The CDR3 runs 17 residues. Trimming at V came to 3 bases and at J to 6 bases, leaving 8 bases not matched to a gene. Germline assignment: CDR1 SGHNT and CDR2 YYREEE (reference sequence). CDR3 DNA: TGTGCCAGCAGCTCCCGACTAGCGGGAGGGAATCTCAATGAGCAGTTCTTC. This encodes CASSSRLAGGNLNEQFF.

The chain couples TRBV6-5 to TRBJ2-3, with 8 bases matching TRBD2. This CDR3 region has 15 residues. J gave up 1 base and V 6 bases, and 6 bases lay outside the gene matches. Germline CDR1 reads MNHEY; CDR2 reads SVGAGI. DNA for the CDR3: TGTGCCAGCAGGCCTCGGGAGGGCCGCACAGATACGCAGTATTTT. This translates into CASRPREGRTDTQYF.

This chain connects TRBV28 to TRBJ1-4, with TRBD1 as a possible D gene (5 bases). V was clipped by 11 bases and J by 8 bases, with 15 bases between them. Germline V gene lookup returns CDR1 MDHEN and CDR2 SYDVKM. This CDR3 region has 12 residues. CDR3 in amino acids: CAAGRWREKLFF. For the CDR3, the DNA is TGTGCCGCAGGGAGGTGGCGAGAAAAACTGTTTTTT.

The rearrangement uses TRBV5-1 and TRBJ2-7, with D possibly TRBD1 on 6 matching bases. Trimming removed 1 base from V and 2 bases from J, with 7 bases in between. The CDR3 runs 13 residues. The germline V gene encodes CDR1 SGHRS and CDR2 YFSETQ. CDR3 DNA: TGCGCCAGCAGCTTGAAGGGGGCCTACGAGCAGTACTTC. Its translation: CASSLKGAYEQYF.

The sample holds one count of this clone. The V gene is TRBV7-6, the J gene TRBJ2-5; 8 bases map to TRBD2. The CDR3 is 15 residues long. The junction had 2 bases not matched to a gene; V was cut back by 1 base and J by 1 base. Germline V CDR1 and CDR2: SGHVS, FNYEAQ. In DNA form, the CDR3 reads TGTGCCAGCAGCTTAGTGCGGGAGGCCCAAGAGACCCAGTACTTC. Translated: CASSLVREAQETQYF.

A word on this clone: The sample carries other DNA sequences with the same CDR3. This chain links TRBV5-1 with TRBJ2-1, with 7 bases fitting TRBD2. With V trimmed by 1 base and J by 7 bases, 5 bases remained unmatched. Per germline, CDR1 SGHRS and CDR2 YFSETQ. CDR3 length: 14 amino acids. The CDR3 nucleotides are TGCGCCAGCAGCTTGCGTCTAGCGGTTAATGAGCAGTTCTTC. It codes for CASSLRLAVNEQFF.

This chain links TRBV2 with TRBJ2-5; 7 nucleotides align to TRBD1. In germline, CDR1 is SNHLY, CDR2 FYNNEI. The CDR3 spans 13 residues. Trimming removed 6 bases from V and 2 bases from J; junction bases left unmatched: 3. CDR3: CASRGDSQETQYF. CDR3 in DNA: TGTGCCAGCAGGGGGGACAGTCAAGAGACCCAGTACTTC.

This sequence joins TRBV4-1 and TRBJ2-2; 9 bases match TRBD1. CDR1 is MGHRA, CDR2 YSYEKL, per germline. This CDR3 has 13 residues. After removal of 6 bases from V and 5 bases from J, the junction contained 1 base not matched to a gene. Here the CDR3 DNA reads TGCGCCAGCAGGGGGACAGGGACCGGGGAGCTGTTTTTT. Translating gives CASRGTGTGELFF.

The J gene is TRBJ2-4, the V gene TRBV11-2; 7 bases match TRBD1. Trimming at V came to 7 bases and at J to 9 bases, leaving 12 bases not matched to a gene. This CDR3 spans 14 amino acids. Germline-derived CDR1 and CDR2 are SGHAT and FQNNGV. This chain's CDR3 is CASTIQTSGGIQYF. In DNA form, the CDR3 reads TGTGCCAGCACGATCCAAACATCAGGGGGCATTCAGTACTTC.

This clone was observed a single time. The CDR3: CASSGRGEQYF. CDR3 in DNA: TGTGCCAGCAGTGGGCGTGGGGAGCAGTACTTC. The chain has TRBV27 and TRBJ2-7; no firm D call. The V end was cut by 5 bases, the J end by 7 bases, with 9 bases between. The CDR3 spans 11 residues. Germline V gives CDR1 MNHEY, CDR2 SMNVEV (reference sequence).

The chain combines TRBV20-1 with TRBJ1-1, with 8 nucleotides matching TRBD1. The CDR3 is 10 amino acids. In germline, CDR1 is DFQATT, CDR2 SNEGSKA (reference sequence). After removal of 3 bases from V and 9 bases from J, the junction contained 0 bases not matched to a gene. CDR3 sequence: CSASRGQAFF. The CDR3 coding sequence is TGCAGTGCTAGCAGGGGGCAAGCTTTCTTT.

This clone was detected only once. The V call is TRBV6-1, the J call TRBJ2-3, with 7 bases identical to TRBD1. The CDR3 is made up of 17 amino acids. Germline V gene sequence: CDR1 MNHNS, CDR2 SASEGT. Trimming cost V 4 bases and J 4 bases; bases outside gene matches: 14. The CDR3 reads CASSVYGSGGVSDTQYF. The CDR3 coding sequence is TGTGCCAGCAGTGTTTACGGGTCAGGGGGAGTTTCAGATACGCAGTATTTT.

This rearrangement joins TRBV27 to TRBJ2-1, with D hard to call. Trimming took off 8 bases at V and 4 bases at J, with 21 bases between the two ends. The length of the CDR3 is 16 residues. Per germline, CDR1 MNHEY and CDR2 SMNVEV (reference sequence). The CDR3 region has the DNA TGTGCCAGCGGCTTAGGCGTCTCGGTACTATACAATGAGCAGTTCTTC. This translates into CASGLGVSVLYNEQFF.

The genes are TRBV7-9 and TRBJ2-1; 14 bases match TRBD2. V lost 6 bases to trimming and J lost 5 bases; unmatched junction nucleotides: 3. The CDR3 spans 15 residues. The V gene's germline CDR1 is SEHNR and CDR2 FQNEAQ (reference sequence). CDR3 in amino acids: CASSQGLAGDNEQFF. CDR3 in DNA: TGTGCCAGCAGTCAGGGACTAGCGGGAGACAATGAGCAGTTCTTC.

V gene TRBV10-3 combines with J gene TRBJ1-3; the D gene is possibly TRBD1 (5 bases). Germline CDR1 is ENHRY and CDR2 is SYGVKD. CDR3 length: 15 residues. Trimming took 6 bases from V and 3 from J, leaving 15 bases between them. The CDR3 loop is CAIRDMSIDGNTIYF. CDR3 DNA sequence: TGTGCCATCAGGGACATGAGCATTGATGGAAACACCATATATTTT.

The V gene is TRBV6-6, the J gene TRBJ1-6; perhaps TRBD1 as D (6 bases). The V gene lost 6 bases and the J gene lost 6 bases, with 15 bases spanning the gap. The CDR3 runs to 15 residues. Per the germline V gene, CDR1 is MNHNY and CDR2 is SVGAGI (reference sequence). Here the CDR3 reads CASRLDRVLNSPLHF. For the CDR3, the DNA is TGTGCCAGCAGATTGGACAGAGTCCTTAATTCACCCCTCCACTTT.

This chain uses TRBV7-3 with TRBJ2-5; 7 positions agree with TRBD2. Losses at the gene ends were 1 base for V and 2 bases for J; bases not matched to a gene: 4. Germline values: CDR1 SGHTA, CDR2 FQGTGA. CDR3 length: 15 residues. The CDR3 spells CASSLREGPQETQYF. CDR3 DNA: TGTGCCAGCAGCTTAAGGGAGGGTCCACAAGAGACCCAGTACTTC.

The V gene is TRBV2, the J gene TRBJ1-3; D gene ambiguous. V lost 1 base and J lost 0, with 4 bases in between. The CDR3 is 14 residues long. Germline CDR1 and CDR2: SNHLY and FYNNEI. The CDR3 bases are TGTGCCAGCAGTGAAGGGAGCTCTGGAAACACCATATATTTT. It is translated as CASSEGSSGNTIYF. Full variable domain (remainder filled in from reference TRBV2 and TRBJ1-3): EPEVTQTPSHQVTQMGQEVILRCVPISNHLYFYWYRQILGQKVEFLVSFYNNEISEKSEIFDDQFSVERPDGSNFTLKIRSTKLEDSAMYFCASSEGSSGNTIYFGEGSWLTVV.

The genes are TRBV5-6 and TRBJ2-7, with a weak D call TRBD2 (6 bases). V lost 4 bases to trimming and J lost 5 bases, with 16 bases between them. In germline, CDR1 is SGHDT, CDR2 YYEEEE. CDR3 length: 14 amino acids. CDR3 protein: CASSPAPTSNEQYF. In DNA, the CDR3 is TGTGCCAGCAGCCCCGCCCCGACTAGTAACGAGCAGTACTTC.